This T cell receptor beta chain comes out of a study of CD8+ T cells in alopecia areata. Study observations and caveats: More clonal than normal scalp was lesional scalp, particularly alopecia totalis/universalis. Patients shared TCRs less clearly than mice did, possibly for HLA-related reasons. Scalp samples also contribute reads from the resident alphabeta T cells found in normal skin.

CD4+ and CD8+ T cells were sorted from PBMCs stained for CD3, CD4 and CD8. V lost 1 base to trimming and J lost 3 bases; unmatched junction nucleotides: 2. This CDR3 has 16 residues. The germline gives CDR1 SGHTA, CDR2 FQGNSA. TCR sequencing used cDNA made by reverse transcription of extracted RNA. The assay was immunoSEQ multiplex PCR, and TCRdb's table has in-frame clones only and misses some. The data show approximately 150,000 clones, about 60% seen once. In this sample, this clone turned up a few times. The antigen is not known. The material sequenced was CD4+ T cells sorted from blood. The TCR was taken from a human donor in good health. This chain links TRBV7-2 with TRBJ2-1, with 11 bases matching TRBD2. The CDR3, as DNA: TGTGCCAGCAGCTTAGAGGGGACTAGCGGCTACAATGAGCAGTTCTTC. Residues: CASSLEGTSGYNEQFF.